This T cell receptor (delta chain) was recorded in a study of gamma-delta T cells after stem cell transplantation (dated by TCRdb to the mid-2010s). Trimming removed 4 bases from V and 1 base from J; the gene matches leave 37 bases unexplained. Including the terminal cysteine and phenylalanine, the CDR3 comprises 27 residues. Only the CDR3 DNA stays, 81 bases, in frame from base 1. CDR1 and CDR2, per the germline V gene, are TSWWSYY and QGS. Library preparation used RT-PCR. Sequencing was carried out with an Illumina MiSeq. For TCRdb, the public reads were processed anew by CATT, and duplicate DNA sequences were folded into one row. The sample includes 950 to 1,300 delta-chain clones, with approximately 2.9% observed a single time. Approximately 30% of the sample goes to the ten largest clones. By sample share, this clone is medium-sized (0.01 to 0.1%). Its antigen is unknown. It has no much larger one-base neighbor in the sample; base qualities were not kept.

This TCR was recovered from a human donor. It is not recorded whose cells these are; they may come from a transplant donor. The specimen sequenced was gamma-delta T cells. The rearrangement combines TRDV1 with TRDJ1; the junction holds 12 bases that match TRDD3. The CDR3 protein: CALGGGYMIFPYLYWGIHEQSTDKLIF. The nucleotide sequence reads TGTGCTCTTGGGGGCGGGTATATGATTTTTCCTTATCTCTACTGGGGGATACACGAGCAGTCCACCGATAAACTCATCTTT.